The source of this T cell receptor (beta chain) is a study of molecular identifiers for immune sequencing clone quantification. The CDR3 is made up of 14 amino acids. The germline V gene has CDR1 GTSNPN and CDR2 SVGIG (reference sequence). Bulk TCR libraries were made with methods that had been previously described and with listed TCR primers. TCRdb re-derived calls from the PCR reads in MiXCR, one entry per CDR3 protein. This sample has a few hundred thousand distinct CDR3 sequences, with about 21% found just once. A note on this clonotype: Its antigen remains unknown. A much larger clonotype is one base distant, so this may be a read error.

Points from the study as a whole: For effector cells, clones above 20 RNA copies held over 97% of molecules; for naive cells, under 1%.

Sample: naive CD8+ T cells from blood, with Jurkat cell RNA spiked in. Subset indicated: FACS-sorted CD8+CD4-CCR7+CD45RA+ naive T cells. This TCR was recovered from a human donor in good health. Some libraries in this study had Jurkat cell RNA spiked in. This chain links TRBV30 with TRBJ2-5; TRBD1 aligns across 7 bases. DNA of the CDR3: TGTGCCTGGAGTGTACGCACAGGGGAAGAGGCCCAGTACTTC. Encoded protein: CAWSVRTGEEAQYF.